This T cell receptor beta chain was retrieved from a study of Tregs in tolerant kidney transplant recipients. Study-level findings and limits: No direct test of biological reproducibility was done here. For some patients, primers changed over time, blocking nucleotide-level comparison.

With 1 base clipped from V and 7 bases from J, the junction kept 10 bases outside the gene matches. In germline, CDR1 is SGHRS, CDR2 YFSETQ. This CDR3 has 18 residues. Recipients received nonmyeloablative bone marrow transplants from related graft donors, with transient mixed chimerism. The table came from immunoSEQ multiplex PCR; TCRdb's copy has only in-frame clones and leaves some out. This table holds 74,000 or so clones, roughly nine tenths found once. About this clone: The antigen is not known. Different DNA sequences within this sample yield the same CDR3.

The source of this sequence is a human patient who received a combined kidney and bone marrow transplant. Among the T cells, some may be from the graft donor. The chain is built from TRBV5-1 and TRBJ1-6, with TRBD1 identical over 11 bases. The sequenced sample was CD4+ T cells from blood (PBMCs), obtained 24 months after the transplant. CDR3 protein: CASSLLDRGRRGNSPLHF. In nucleotides, the CDR3 is TGCGCCAGCAGCTTGTTGGACAGGGGGCGAAGGGGGAATTCACCCCTCCACTTT.